Listed here is a single T cell receptor beta chain. The antigen is undetermined. The method was immunoSEQ multiplex PCR; TCRdb's version includes in-frame clones alone and lacks a portion of them. In the table there are some 84,000 clones, about 85% of which are singletons. The source of the sample is a study of PD-1 blockade in mismatch repair-deficient tumors. On the study more broadly: Patients had approximately 13 mismatch repair-deficient cancer types, all previously treated and progressing.

Findings and limits, study-wide: Tumor-resident clones, often absent from pretreatment blood, expanded after pembrolizumab and then contracted.

Mismatch repair deficiency was confirmed in all patients, by PCR or immunohistochemistry. TCR sequencing covered three patients who responded to pembrolizumab. Germline V gives CDR1 MDHEN, CDR2 SYDVKM. Trimming shortened V by 11 bases and J by 10 bases, and 15 bases separated the two germline ends. The CDR3 extends over 11 amino acids. Sequenced here: peripheral blood, sampled 12 weeks after starting pembrolizumab. This TCR was sampled from an adult with mismatch repair-deficient cancer. This chain uses TRBV28 with TRBJ2-1; D remains ambiguous. The CDR3 here is CASRKEYEQFF. In DNA form, the CDR3 reads TGTGCCTCCCGAAAGGAGTACGAGCAGTTCTTC.